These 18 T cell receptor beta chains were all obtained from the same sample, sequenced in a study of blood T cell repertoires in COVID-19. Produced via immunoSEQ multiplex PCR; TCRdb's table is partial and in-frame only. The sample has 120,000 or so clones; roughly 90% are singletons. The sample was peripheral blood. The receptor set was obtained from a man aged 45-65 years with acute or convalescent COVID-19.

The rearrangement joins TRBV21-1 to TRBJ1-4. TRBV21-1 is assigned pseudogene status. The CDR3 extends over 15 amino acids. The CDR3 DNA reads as TGTGCCAGCAGCCGGGGGGCCGCGATTAATGAAAAACTGTTTTTT. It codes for CASSRGAAINEKLFF.

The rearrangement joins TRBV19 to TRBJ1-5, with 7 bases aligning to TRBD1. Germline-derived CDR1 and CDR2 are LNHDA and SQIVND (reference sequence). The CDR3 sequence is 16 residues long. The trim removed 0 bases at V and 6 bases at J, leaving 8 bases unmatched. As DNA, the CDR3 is TGTGCCAGTAGTATAGACTCGGGGACAGCAGTTCAGCCCCAGCATTTT. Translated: CASSIDSGTAVQPQHF.

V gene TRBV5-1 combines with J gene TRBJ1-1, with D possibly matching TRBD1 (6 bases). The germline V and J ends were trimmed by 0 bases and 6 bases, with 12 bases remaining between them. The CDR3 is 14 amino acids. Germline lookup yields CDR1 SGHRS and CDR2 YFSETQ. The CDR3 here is CASSLDGGRAEAFF. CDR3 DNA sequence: TGCGCCAGCAGCTTGGATGGGGGCAGGGCTGAAGCTTTCTTT.

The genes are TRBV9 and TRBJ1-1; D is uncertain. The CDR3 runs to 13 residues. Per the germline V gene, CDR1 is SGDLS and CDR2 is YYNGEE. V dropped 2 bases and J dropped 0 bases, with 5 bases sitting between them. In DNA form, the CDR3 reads TGTGCCAGCAGCGTCGAGGTGAACACTGAAGCTTTCTTT. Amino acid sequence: CASSVEVNTEAFF.

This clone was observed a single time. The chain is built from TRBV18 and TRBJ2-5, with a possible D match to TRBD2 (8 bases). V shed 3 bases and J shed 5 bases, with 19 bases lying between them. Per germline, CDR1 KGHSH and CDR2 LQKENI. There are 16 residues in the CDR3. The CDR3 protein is CASSPPWDSGGETQYF. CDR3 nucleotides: TGTGCCAGCTCACCGCCTTGGGACAGCGGGGGTGAGACCCAGTACTTC.

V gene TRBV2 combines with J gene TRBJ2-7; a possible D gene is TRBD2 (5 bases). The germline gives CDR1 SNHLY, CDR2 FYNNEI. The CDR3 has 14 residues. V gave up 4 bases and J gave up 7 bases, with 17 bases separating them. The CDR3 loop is CASSARTYPIEQYF. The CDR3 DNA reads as TGTGCCAGCAGTGCAAGGACTTACCCTATAGAGCAGTACTTC.

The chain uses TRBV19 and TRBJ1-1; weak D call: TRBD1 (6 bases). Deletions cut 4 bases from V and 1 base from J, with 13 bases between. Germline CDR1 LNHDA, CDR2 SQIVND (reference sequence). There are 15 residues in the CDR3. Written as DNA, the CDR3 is TGTGCCAGTAGTACATGGGACACTGCGAACACTGAAGCTTTCTTT. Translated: CASSTWDTANTEAFF.

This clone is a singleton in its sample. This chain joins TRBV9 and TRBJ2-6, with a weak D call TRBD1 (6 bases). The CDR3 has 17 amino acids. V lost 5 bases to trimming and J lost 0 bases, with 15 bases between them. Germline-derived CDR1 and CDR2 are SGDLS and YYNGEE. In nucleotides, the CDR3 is TGTGCCAGCAGAGGATACCAACAGGGCTCTGGGGCCAACGTCCTGACTTTC. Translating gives CASRGYQQGSGANVLTF.

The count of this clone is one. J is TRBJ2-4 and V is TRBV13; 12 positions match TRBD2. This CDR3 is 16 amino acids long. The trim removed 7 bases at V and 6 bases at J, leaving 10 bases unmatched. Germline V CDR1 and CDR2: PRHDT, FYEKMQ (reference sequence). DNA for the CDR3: TGTGCCAGCACCATACTAGCGGGAGGCCGCGGAAACATTCAGTACTTC. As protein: CASTILAGGRGNIQYF.

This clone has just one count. The DNA for the CDR3 is TGTGCCAGCAGCTTGGCCTCAGGGATTAACTATGGCTACACCTTC. It translates to CASSLASGINYGYTF. This chain joins TRBV5-6 and TRBJ1-2; TRBD1 might be the D (5 bases). The V and J ends lost 0 bases and 1 base respectively, with 10 bases between them. Per the germline V gene, CDR1 is SGHDT and CDR2 is YYEEEE. The CDR3 has 15 residues.

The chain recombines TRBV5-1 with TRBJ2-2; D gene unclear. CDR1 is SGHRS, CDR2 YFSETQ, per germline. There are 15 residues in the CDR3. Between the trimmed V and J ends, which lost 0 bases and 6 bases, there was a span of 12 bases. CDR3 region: CASSLDSGYSGELFF. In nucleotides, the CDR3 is TGCGCCAGCAGCTTGGACAGTGGGTATTCCGGGGAGCTGTTTTTT.

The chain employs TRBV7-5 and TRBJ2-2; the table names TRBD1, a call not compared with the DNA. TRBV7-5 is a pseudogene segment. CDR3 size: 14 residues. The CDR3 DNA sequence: TGTGCCAGAAGCTTAATGGCTTCCACCGGGGAGCTGTTTTTT. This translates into CARSLMASTGELFF.

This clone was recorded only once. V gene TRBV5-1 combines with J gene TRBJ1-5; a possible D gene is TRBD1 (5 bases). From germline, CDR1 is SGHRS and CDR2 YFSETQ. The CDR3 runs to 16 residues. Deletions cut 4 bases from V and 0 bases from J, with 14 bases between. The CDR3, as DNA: TGCGCCAGCAGCCTAAGGGGTCATTTTAGCAATCAGCCCCAGCATTTT. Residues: CASSLRGHFSNQPQHF. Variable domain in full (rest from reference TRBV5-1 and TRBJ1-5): KAGVTQTPRYLIKTRGQQVTLSCSPISGHRSVSWYQQTPGQGLQFLFEYFSETQRNKGNFPGRFSGRQFSNSRSEMNVSTLELGDSALYLCASSLRGHFSNQPQHFGDGTRLSIL.

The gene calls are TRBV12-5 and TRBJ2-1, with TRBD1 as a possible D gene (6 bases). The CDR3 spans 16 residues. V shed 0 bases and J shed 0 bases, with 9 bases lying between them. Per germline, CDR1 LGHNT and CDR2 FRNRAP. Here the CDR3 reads CASGLVARGSYNEQFF. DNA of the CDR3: TGTGCTAGTGGTTTGGTTGCCAGGGGCTCCTACAATGAGCAGTTCTTC.

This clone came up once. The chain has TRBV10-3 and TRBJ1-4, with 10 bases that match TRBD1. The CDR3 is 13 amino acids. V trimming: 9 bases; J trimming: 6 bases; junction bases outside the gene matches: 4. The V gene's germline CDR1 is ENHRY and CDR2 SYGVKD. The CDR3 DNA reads TGTGCCATAAGACAGGGGGCGTATGAAAAACTGTTTTTT. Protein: CAIRQGAYEKLFF.

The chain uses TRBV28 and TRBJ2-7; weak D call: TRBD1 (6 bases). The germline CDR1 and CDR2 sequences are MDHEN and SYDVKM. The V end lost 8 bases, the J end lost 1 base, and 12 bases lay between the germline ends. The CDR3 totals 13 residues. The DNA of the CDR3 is TGTGCCAGCCATAACAGGGAATCCTACGAGCAGTACTTC. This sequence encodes CASHNRESYEQYF.

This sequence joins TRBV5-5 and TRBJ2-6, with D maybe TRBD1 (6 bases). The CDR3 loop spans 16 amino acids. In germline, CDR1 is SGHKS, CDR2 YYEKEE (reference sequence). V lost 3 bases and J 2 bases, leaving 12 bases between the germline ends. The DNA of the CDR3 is TGTGCCAGCAGCTCTACAGGGCCAACTGGGGCCAACGTCCTGACTTTC. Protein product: CASSSTGPTGANVLTF.

CDR3 protein: CASKLTGPSGNTIYF. CDR3 coding DNA: TGTGCCAGCAAGTTAACAGGACCCTCTGGAAACACCATATATTTT. This chain connects TRBV6-5 to TRBJ1-3, with D possibly being TRBD1 (5 bases). From germline, CDR1 is MNHEY and CDR2 SVGAGI. The ends were cut back, 7 bases at V and 0 bases at J, with 13 bases in the middle. The CDR3 has 15 residues.